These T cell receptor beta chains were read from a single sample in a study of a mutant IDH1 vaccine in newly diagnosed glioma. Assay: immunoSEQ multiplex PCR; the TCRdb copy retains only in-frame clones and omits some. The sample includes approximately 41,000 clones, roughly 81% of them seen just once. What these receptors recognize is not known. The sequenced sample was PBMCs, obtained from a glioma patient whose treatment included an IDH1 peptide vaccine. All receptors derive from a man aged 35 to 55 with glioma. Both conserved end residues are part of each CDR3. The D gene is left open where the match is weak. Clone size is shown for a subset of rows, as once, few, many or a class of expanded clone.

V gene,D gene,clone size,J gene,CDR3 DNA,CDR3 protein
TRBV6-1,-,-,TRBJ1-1,TGTGCCACTGGGACGGGGAGACCTGAAGCTTTCTTT,CATGTGRPEAFF
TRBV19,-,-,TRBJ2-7,TGTGCCAGTAGTACCCTGGGGGTGAATGAGGAGCAGTACTTC,CASSTLGVNEEQYF
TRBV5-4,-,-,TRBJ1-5,TGTGCCACCTCCCGGGGACCGGGTCAGCCCCAGCATTTT,CATSRGPGQPQHF
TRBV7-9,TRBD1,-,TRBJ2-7,TGTGCCAGCAGCGAGACAGGGAACGAGCAGTACTTC,CASSETGNEQYF
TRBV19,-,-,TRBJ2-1,TGTGCCAGTAGTATAGATCGGGCAGCCTACAATGAGCAGTTCTTC,CASSIDRAAYNEQFF
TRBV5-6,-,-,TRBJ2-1,TGTGCCAGCAGCTTGGGAACAAGTCGATACAATGAGCAGTTCTTC,CASSLGTSRYNEQFF
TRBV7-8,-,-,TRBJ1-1,TGTGCCAGCAGCTTAGCATCCGCCGGCGGCACTGAAGCTTTCTTT,CASSLASAGGTEAFF
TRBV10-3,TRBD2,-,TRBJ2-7,TGTGCCTCCAGTGGGACTAGCGCATACGAGCAGTACTTC,CASSGTSAYEQYF
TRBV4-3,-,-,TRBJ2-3,TGCGCCAGCAGCCAAGATTGGATGGTAGGGGCAGATACGCAGTATTTT,CASSQDWMVGADTQYF
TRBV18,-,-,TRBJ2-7,TGTGCCAGCTCACCCGGGGGGCAGGGGGCTCGTGAGCAGTACTTC,CASSPGGQGAREQYF
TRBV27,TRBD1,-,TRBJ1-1,TGTGCCAGCACCCCGGGACAGGGGCGGGGAACTGAAGCTTTCTTT,CASTPGQGRGTEAFF
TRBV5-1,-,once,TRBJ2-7,TGCGCCAGCAGCTTCGGGTCCCTACTACCCTACGAGCAGTACTTC,CASSFGSLLPYEQYF
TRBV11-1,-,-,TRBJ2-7,TGTGCCAGCAGCTTTTCTCCGGGCAGGAGTTACGAGCAGTACTTC,CASSFSPGRSYEQYF
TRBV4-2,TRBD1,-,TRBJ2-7,TGTGCCAGCAGCGACAGGGTTTACGAGCAGTACTTC,CASSDRVYEQYF